The 9 T cell receptor beta chains below come from one sample, sequenced in a study of blood T cell repertoires in COVID-19. Produced via immunoSEQ multiplex PCR; TCRdb's table is partial and in-frame only. Among 200,000 to 300,000 clones listed, about nine tenths were seen once. The sample comprised peripheral blood. These receptors were taken from a woman aged 40-49 years with acute or convalescent COVID-19.

The V call is TRBV19, the J call TRBJ1-5; D unresolved. V was pared by 3 bases and J by 5 bases, with 11 bases between. This CDR3 is 14 amino acids long. CDR1 and CDR2 (germline): LNHDA, SQIVND (reference sequence). In nucleotides, the CDR3 is TGTGCCAGTAGTATTAGGGCGCGGGATCAGCCCCAGCATTTT. As protein: CASSIRARDQPQHF.

The genes are TRBV6-5 and TRBJ2-5, with 8 bases identical to TRBD1. Looked up from germline, CDR1 is MNHEY and CDR2 is SVGAGI. This CDR3 has 15 amino acids. The ends lost 2 bases at V and 3 bases at J; junction bases unmatched: 5. For the CDR3, the DNA is TGTGCCAGCAGTTACCGGGACAGGAGGGAAGAGACCCAGTACTTC. Translating gives CASSYRDRREETQYF.

A word on this clone: The same CDR3 is also encoded by other DNA sequences in this sample. V gene TRBV30 combines with J gene TRBJ1-5; D is ambiguous. Germline V gene lookup returns CDR1 GTSNPN and CDR2 SVGIG (reference sequence). This CDR3 contains 13 residues. V was trimmed by 0 bases and J by 1 base, leaving 4 bases between them. The CDR3 protein is CAWSVRSNQPQHF. The CDR3, as DNA: TGTGCCTGGAGTGTCAGGAGCAATCAGCCCCAGCATTTT.

This clone was found once. The chain links TRBV6-5 to TRBJ1-2, with D perhaps TRBD1 (6 bases). Trimming pared 8 bases from V and 8 bases from J, leaving 15 bases between. There are 12 residues in the CDR3. CDR1 MNHEY and CDR2 SVGAGI come from the germline V gene. Here the CDR3 reads CASLQGIGGYTF. The CDR3 bases are TGTGCCAGCTTACAGGGTATCGGGGGCTACACCTTC.

V and J are TRBV6-5 and TRBJ1-2, with a possible D match to TRBD1 (5 bases). Trimming stripped 7 bases from V and 7 bases from J, with 16 bases between. This CDR3 region has 13 residues. Looked up from germline, CDR1 is MNHEY and CDR2 is SVGAGI. CDR3: CASNEWGESGYTF. CDR3 nucleotides: TGTGCCAGCAACGAATGGGGGGAGAGTGGCTACACCTTC.

The CDR3 region is CASSSPRPGTVNTEAFF. CDR3 coding DNA: TGTGCCAGCAGCTCTCCACGCCCCGGGACAGTGAACACTGAAGCTTTCTTT. This chain joins TRBV11-2 and TRBJ1-1; TRBD1 agrees at 7 bases. Germline V lookup: CDR1 SGHAT, CDR2 FQNNGV. V lost 4 bases to trimming and J lost 0 bases; unmatched junction nucleotides: 11. This CDR3 region has 17 residues.

V usage is TRBV3-1 (or the pseudogene TRBV3-2) and J usage is TRBJ2-1; TRBD2 matches 8 bases. Trimming at V came to 3 bases and at J to 4 bases, leaving 14 bases not matched to a gene. Germline V gene data show CDR1 as LGHDT and CDR2 as YNNKEL (reference sequence). CDR3 length: 18 amino acids. The CDR3, as DNA: TGTGCCAGCAGCCAGGCTCTCCTCGGGGGGGAAGTATACAATGAGCAGTTCTTC. Translating gives CASSQALLGGEVYNEQFF.

The V call is TRBV2, the J call TRBJ1-1; 7 nucleotides align to TRBD1. Germline CDR1 is SNHLY and CDR2 is FYNNEI. The CDR3 has 20 residues. After removal of 6 bases from V and 0 bases from J, the junction contained 22 bases not matched to a gene. The CDR3 DNA reads as TGTGCCAGCAGCGGGACAGTATCTTATCCGATTCGCCATATGAACACTGAAGCTTTCTTT. Translation gives CASSGTVSYPIRHMNTEAFF.

The V and J genes are TRBV27 and TRBJ1-2, with 7 bases matching TRBD1. Trimming at V came to 6 bases and at J to 6 bases, leaving 10 bases not matched to a gene. CDR1 MNHEY and CDR2 SMNVEV come from the germline V gene (reference sequence). The CDR3 is 14 amino acids. CDR3 region: CASSHNPTGHGYTF. The CDR3 DNA is TGTGCCAGCAGCCATAACCCGACAGGGCATGGCTACACCTTC.